These 22 T cell receptor beta chains share one sample of origin, sequenced in a study of type 1 and type 2 diabetes patients. PCR was run on genomic DNA. Amplification of the beta chain CDR3 used 30 forward and 13 reverse multiplex primers. TCRdb reprocessed the multiplex PCR reads with MiXCR, giving one entry per CDR3 protein. The table shows 280,000 or so distinct CDR3 sequences, with 47% occurring only once. The sample consisted of peripheral blood mononuclear cells (PBMCs). The receptors come from a man aged 18 to 29 with type 2 diabetes.

In its sample, this clonotype was seen many times. The J gene is TRBJ1-1, the V gene TRBV19, with TRBD1 as a possible D gene (5 bases). This CDR3 spans 14 amino acids. Germline lookup yields CDR1 LNHDA and CDR2 SQIVND (reference sequence). V gave up 5 bases and J gave up 5 bases, with 15 bases separating them. This CDR3 is CASSFREYGTEAFF. CDR3 DNA: TGTGCCAGTAGTTTCAGGGAGTACGGGACTGAAGCTTTCTTT.

In its sample, this clonotype was seen once. The chain employs TRBV4-1 and TRBJ2-1; a weak D match, TRBD2 (6 bases). Germline V gene lookup returns CDR1 MGHRA and CDR2 YSYEKL. The CDR3 loop spans 16 amino acids. Trimming took 0 bases from V and 0 from J, leaving 9 bases between them. The CDR3 protein is CASSQDKAGSYNEQFF. The CDR3 DNA follows: TGCGCCAGCAGCCAAGATAAAGCGGGCTCCTACAATGAGCAGTTCTTC.

This sequence joins TRBV5-1 and TRBJ2-3, with a tentative D call TRBD2 (6 bases). Germline V gene data show CDR1 as SGHRS and CDR2 as YFSETQ. The CDR3 extends over 15 amino acids. V lost 0 bases and J 2 bases, leaving 10 bases between the germline ends. CDR3 protein: CASSLEGLLTDTQYF. The CDR3 DNA sequence: TGCGCCAGCAGCTTGGAAGGACTACTCACAGATACGCAGTATTTT. Full variable domain (rest looked up from reference TRBV5-1 and TRBJ2-3): KAGVTQTPRYLIKTRGQQVTLSCSPISGHRSVSWYQQTPGQGLQFLFEYFSETQRNKGNFPGRFSGRQFSNSRSEMNVSTLELGDSALYLCASSLEGLLTDTQYFGPGTRLTVL.

This clonotype has just a few counts. The chain is built from TRBV11-2 and TRBJ1-6; no clear D. V was cut by 3 bases and J by 5 bases, with 8 bases left in between. The CDR3 runs 14 residues. Looked up from germline, CDR1 is SGHAT and CDR2 is FQNNGV. This CDR3 reads CASSFSLNNSPLHF. CDR3 nucleotide sequence: TGTGCCAGCAGCTTTTCCCTAAATAATTCACCCCTCCACTTT.

The chain employs TRBV29-1 and TRBJ2-2; the D gene is possibly TRBD1 (6 bases). Germline-derived CDR1 and CDR2 are SQVTM and ANQGSEA. CDR3 length: 14 amino acids. V lost 4 bases and J lost 7, with 16 bases in between. The chain's CDR3 is CSVVGETGNGELFF. DNA for the CDR3: TGCAGCGTTGTTGGCGAGACAGGTAACGGGGAGCTGTTTTTT.

The rearrangement joins TRBV12-3 or TRBV12-4 to TRBJ1-1, with 7 bases matching TRBD1. The CDR3 has 15 residues. V was pared by 8 bases and J by 1 base, with 10 bases of the junction left unmatched. CDR3 nucleotides: TGTGCCAGCGGACAATCGGGACAGAAGAACACTGAAGCTTTCTTT. Protein product: CASGQSGQKNTEAFF.

The gene calls are TRBV10-1 and TRBJ2-7; D not certain. Between the trimmed V and J ends, which lost 3 bases and 5 bases, there was a span of 14 bases. Germline CDR1 WNHNN, CDR2 SYGVQD (reference sequence). This CDR3 comprises 14 residues. The chain's CDR3 is CASSDVQRLNEQYF. The CDR3 DNA is TGCGCCAGCAGTGATGTACAGAGGCTCAACGAGCAGTACTTC.

This clonotype was counted ten times or more. The CDR3 loop is CASSEPGTGFYGYTF. The CDR3 DNA reads as TGTGCCAGCAGTGAACCCGGGACAGGATTCTATGGCTACACCTTC. The chain is built from TRBV25-1 and TRBJ1-2, with 8 positions matching TRBD1. Germline CDR1 reads MGHDK; CDR2 reads SYGVNS. J was trimmed by 4 bases and V by 2 bases; bases with no gene match: 6. The CDR3 is 15 amino acids.

The V and J genes are TRBV2 and TRBJ2-2, with D perhaps matching TRBD1 (6 bases). The germline V gene has CDR1 SNHLY and CDR2 FYNNEI. This CDR3 spans 18 amino acids. V was cut by 3 bases and J by 1 base, with 18 bases left in between. As DNA, the CDR3 is TGTGCCAGCAGTGATAGCCTAGTGGGGGCCCAGAACACCGGGGAGCTGTTTTTT. This translates into CASSDSLVGAQNTGELFF. Full variable domain (rest looked up from reference TRBV2 and TRBJ2-2): EPEVTQTPSHQVTQMGQEVILRCVPISNHLYFYWYRQILGQKVEFLVSFYNNEISEKSEIFDDQFSVERPDGSNFTLKIRSTKLEDSAMYFCASSDSLVGAQNTGELFFGEGSRLTVL.

V is TRBV12-3 or TRBV12-4 and J is TRBJ1-6, with D possibly matching TRBD1 (6 bases). The V gene lost 3 bases and the J gene lost 14 bases, with 8 bases spanning the gap. The CDR3 totals 11 residues. CDR3 sequence (DNA): TGTGCCAGCAGTTTCGGGGGCGCCCTCCACTTT. Translation gives CASSFGGALHF.

This clonotype is a singleton in its sample. The chain recombines TRBV5-1 with TRBJ2-1, with D unclear. With 0 bases removed from V and 9 bases from J, the gap between germline ends came to 16 bases. CDR1 and CDR2 from the germline V gene are SGHRS and YFSETQ. The CDR3 runs 15 residues. In nucleotides, the CDR3 is TGCGCCAGCAGCTTGGTCGTAGGGTTAGCTAGTGAGCAGTTCTTC. Translation: CASSLVVGLASEQFF.

This chain joins TRBV19 and TRBJ2-1, with D unresolved. CDR3 length: 15 residues. Between the trimmed V and J ends, which lost 4 bases and 0 bases, there was a span of 10 bases. Germline V gene sequence: CDR1 LNHDA, CDR2 SQIVND (reference sequence). In DNA form, the CDR3 reads TGTGCCAGTAGTAGGGGTCCGAGCTCCTACAATGAGCAGTTCTTC. This gives the protein CASSRGPSSYNEQFF.

Concerning this clonotype itself: One end of the junction fails to match germline, which may point to a read error. The V and J genes are TRBV5-1 and TRBJ2-3; possibly TRBD2 for D (7 bases). Germline V gene data show CDR1 as SGHRS and CDR2 as YFSETQ. The CDR3 spans 14 residues. The CDR3 DNA is TGTGCCAGCAGCTTAGGGGGGGTCACAGATACGCAGTATTTT. Translation: CASSLGGVTDTQYF.

The chain is built from TRBV4-3 and TRBJ2-7; no definite D call. CDR1 is LGHNA, CDR2 YSLEER, per germline. V was cut by 3 bases and J by 5 bases, with 11 bases left in between. The CDR3 sequence is 13 residues long. The chain's CDR3 is CASSHTRVDEQYF. Written as DNA, the CDR3 is TGCGCCAGCAGCCATACCCGGGTGGACGAGCAGTACTTC.

The rearrangement joins TRBV2 to TRBJ1-5, with D tentatively TRBD1 (5 bases). This CDR3 region has 13 residues. V was clipped by 8 bases and J by 6 bases, with 14 bases between them. Germline V lookup: CDR1 SNHLY, CDR2 FYNNEI. The CDR3 DNA is TGTGCCAGCCGCAGGGACGGCGGTCAGCCCCAGCATTTT. Its protein is CASRRDGGQPQHF.

This chain joins TRBV30 and TRBJ2-7; no clear D gene. V was pared by 2 bases and J by 1 base, with 6 bases between. The CDR3 has 12 amino acids. Germline CDR1 and CDR2: GTSNPN and SVGIG (reference sequence). The CDR3 DNA follows: TGTGCCTGGAGTCCCAGATCCTACGAGCAGTACTTC. This codes for CAWSPRSYEQYF.

This clonotype came up a few times. The chain uses TRBV28 and TRBJ2-2; possibly TRBD1 for D (6 bases). V lost 2 bases to trimming and J lost 0 bases, with 10 bases between them. The V gene's germline CDR1 is MDHEN and CDR2 SYDVKM. This CDR3 is 16 amino acids long. The CDR3 sequence is CASSLMGAPNTGELFF. CDR3 sequence (DNA): TGTGCCAGCAGTTTAATGGGGGCCCCGAACACCGGGGAGCTGTTTTTT.

This clonotype was recorded at least ten times. This chain uses TRBV19 with TRBJ2-2, with D maybe TRBD1 (5 bases). CDR3 length equals 13 residues. The germline CDR1 and CDR2 sequences are LNHDA and SQIVND (reference sequence). Trimming cost V 8 bases and J 0 bases, with 7 bases left between them. In DNA form, the CDR3 reads TGTGCCAGTCGACAGTCGAACACCGGGGAGCTGTTTTTT. Translating gives CASRQSNTGELFF. Together with reference TRBV19 and TRBJ2-2, the CDR3 gives the full variable domain: DGGITQSPKYLFRKEGQNVTLSCEQNLNHDAMYWYRQDPGQGLRLIYYSQIVNDFQKGDIAEGYSVSREKKESFPLTVTSAQKNPTAFYLCASRQSNTGELFFGEGSRLTVL.

About this clonotype itself: Its ends do not fully match the called genes, so a read error is possible. CDR3 sequence reads: CASSVGGVEGSRTEALF. The CDR3 DNA reads as TGTGCCAGCAGCGTAGGGGGAGTAGAAGGGTCGAGGACTGAAGCTCTCTTT. J is TRBJ1-1 and V is TRBV9, with D unclear. The germline V gene has CDR1 SGDLS and CDR2 YYNGEE. The CDR3 is 17 amino acids. The entire variable domain, with the rest obtained from reference TRBV9 and TRBJ1-1, is as follows: DSGVTQTPKHLITATGQRVTLRCSPRSGDLSVYWYQQSLDQGLQFLIQYYNGEERAKGNILERFSAQQFPDLHSELNLSSLELGDSALYFCASSVGGVEGSRTEALFGQGTRLTVV.

This chain uses TRBV20-1 with TRBJ1-3; D is possibly TRBD1 (5 bases). V shed 2 bases and J shed 0 bases, with 23 bases lying between them. Germline assignment: CDR1 DFQATT and CDR2 SNEGSKA (reference sequence). The CDR3 has 19 amino acids. The chain's CDR3 is CSARWGTGHVLISGNTIYF. CDR3 bases: TGCAGTGCTAGATGGGGTACAGGTCACGTACTCATCTCTGGAAACACCATATATTTT.

This rearrangement joins TRBV7-8 to TRBJ1-6; D unresolved. Germline CDR1 SGHVS, CDR2 FQNEAQ. The CDR3 runs 13 residues. V dropped 1 base and J dropped 9 bases, with 7 bases sitting between them. This CDR3 is CASSLGDGSPLHF. CDR3 DNA sequence: TGTGCCAGCAGCTTAGGGGATGGTTCACCCCTCCACTTT.

About this clonotype itself: Lacking the conserved final phenylalanine or tryptophan, this CDR3 likely reflects a read error. The chain links TRBV10-3 to TRBJ1-1; the D gene is possibly TRBD1 (5 bases). The germline V gene has CDR1 ENHRY and CDR2 SYGVKD. The length of the CDR3 is 15 residues. With 3 bases removed from V and 5 bases from J, the gap between germline ends came to 16 bases. The CDR3, as DNA: TGTGCCATCAGTGACTCGGGACCGCGTCGAACTGAAGCTTTCTAT. Translated: CAISDSGPRRTEAFY.